The clone carrying this T cell receptor (beta chain) is medium-sized (0.01 to 0.1%) in the sample. The target antigen is unknown. Findings and limits, study-wide: Tumor memory CD4+ T cell TCR gene usage was found to cluster with blood and lymph node memory CD4+ cells and with lymph node naive CD4+ cells.

The TRBV12-4/TRBJ1-2 clonotypes were amplified using barcode primers with ligated adaptors. TCRdb used MiXCR to reprocess the multiplex PCR reads, holding one entry per CDR3 protein. The sample contains around 520 distinct CDR3 sequences, about a tenth of which appear only once. Naive CD4+ T cells were purified with Tregs depleted by CD25. The V gene end was trimmed by 5 bases and the J gene end by 3 bases; junction bases not matched to a gene: 3. The CDR3 loop spans 13 amino acids. Sequencing was done on a sample of naive CD4+ T cells sorted from blood. Documented subset: naive CD4+ T cells, CD4+CD45RA+CD25-. The receptor comes from a female donor with breast cancer. The chain couples TRBV12-3 or TRBV12-4 to TRBJ1-2; 7 bases agree with TRBD1. Written as DNA, the CDR3 is TGTGCCAGCAGTCAAGGACAGGACTATGGCTACACCTTC. Translated: CASSQGQDYGYTF.